This T cell receptor (beta chain) was retrieved from a study of blood T cells in healthy people across ages. The CDR3 is 16 residues long. Unmatched junction bases numbered 9, after V lost 5 bases and J lost 0 bases. Germline V gene lookup returns CDR1 SEHNR and CDR2 FQNEAQ (reference sequence). Study-wide results and caveats: Naive T cell percentage showed a strong correlation with the diversity of TCR beta.

Primed by a sample-barcoded 5' primer and a J-beta primer mix, a second PCR proceeded for roughly 7 to 12 cycles. TCRdb independently ran MiXCR on the 5' RACE reads; one entry per CDR3 protein. The sample includes 780,000 or so distinct CDR3 sequences, more than 55% of them seen just once. Every donor contributed about 10 milliliters of peripheral blood by blood draw. This clonotype has just a few counts. The antigen is undetermined. The chain couples TRBV7-9 to TRBJ1-2; 7 bases line up with TRBD1. The origin of this receptor is a man between 35 and 55 years old in good health. The sequencing sample was made of blood. CDR3 coding DNA: TGTGCCAGCAGCGGGAAAGAGACAGGGACTAACTATGGCTACACCTTC. Protein sequence: CASSGKETGTNYGYTF.